Sequencing of this TCR beta chain was carried out in a study of blood T cell repertoires in COVID-19. Study overall: The analysed material was cDNA or gDNA that came from T cells, B-cell-depleted T cells, or PBMCs.

The CDR3 runs to 13 residues. J was trimmed by 8 bases and V by 5 bases; bases with no gene match: 6. The germline CDR1 and CDR2 sequences are MNHEY and SMNVEV (reference sequence). In the authors' workflow: Estimates of nucleated cell counts were drawn from the amplification of reference gene primers. The table came from immunoSEQ multiplex PCR; TCRdb's copy has only in-frame clones and leaves some out. V and J calls and clone size come straight from that table; D and trimming were deduced from the DNA. The repertoire holds over 45,000 clones, with about four fifths as singletons. The V call is TRBV27, the J call TRBJ1-1; 9 nucleotides match TRBD1. The sequenced material came from peripheral blood. This clonotype was sampled from a woman aged 80 or over with acute or convalescent COVID-19. CDR3 loop: CASSVDTGGEAFF. DNA of the CDR3: TGTGCCAGCAGTGTCGACACAGGGGGCGAAGCTTTCTTT.